These 25 T cell receptor beta chains were sequenced from one sample in a study of Ad26.COV2.S vaccination and SARS-CoV-2 variants. Sequencing was performed with immunoSEQ multiplex PCR; in TCRdb, only in-frame clones are kept and a portion is missing. The sample yields some 480,000 clones, around nine tenths seen once. Treatment of the sample: around 19 received Ad26.COV2.S at low or high dose, single or two shots; roughly five received placebo; per-sample allocation not given. The samples date from day 63 after the first vaccine or placebo injection. Specimen: peripheral blood, collected in a trial of Ad26.COV2.S vaccine versus placebo. The receptor set was obtained from a person between 18 and 65 years old who received the Ad26.COV2.S COVID-19 vaccine or a placebo.

This chain's CDR3 is CASRPGLPYNEQFF. The CDR3 DNA is TGTGCCAGCAGGCCGGGACTACCCTACAATGAGCAGTTCTTC. V and J are TRBV28 and TRBJ2-1, with TRBD2 identical over 7 bases. The J segment lost 2 bases and the V segment lost 6 bases, leaving 4 bases of the junction unmatched. This CDR3 is built from 14 residues. Germline CDR1 is MDHEN and CDR2 is SYDVKM.

J is TRBJ2-3 and V is TRBV9; 13 bases line up with TRBD2. This CDR3 contains 17 residues. The ends lost 1 base at V and 1 base at J; junction bases unmatched: 3. The germline gives CDR1 SGDLS, CDR2 YYNGEE. Here the CDR3 reads CASSVTSGRAGTDTQYF. The CDR3 region has the DNA TGTGCCAGCAGCGTAACTAGCGGGAGGGCTGGCACAGATACGCAGTATTTT.

This chain joins TRBV27 and TRBJ1-2, with D perhaps TRBD1 (5 bases). From germline, CDR1 is MNHEY and CDR2 SMNVEV (reference sequence). With 6 bases removed from V and 5 bases from J, the gap between germline ends came to 10 bases. This CDR3 has 12 residues. The CDR3 spells CASRSWGYGYTF. The CDR3 region has the DNA TGTGCCAGCAGGTCCTGGGGGTATGGCTACACCTTC.

The V gene is TRBV2, the J gene TRBJ1-6; a weak D match, TRBD1 (5 bases). The CDR3 loop spans 14 amino acids. Germline V gene sequence: CDR1 SNHLY, CDR2 FYNNEI. Between the trimmed V and J ends, which lost 3 bases and 8 bases, there was a span of 11 bases. The CDR3 reads CASSDRQGHSPLHF. For the CDR3, the DNA is TGTGCCAGCAGTGATCGGCAGGGCCATTCACCCCTCCACTTT.

The CDR3, as DNA: TGCGCCAGCAGCCAAGATGGGGGGATTAGTGAGCAGTTCTTC. This codes for CASSQDGGISEQFF. The genes are TRBV4-3 and TRBJ2-1; weak D call: TRBD2 (6 bases). The length of the CDR3 is 14 residues. Germline CDR1 reads LGHNA; CDR2 reads YSLEER. The germline V and J ends were trimmed by 0 bases and 9 bases, with 12 bases remaining between them.

This clone appeared a single time. The chain recombines TRBV5-1 with TRBJ2-5; perhaps TRBD2 as D (7 bases). The CDR3 totals 16 residues. The germline V gene has CDR1 SGHRS and CDR2 YFSETQ. V lost 4 bases and J lost 1, with 17 bases in between. CDR3 bases: TGCGCCAGCAGCCTCGGGGCGGGGGCGCGCCAAGAGACCCAGTACTTC. Translation: CASSLGAGARQETQYF. Full variable domain (outside the CDR3, taken from reference TRBV5-1 and TRBJ2-5): KAGVTQTPRYLIKTRGQQVTLSCSPISGHRSVSWYQQTPGQGLQFLFEYFSETQRNKGNFPGRFSGRQFSNSRSEMNVSTLELGDSALYLCASSLGAGARQETQYFGPGTRLLVL.

The rearrangement joins TRBV6-6 to TRBJ2-6; D ambiguous. Germline V gene data show CDR1 as MNHNY and CDR2 as SVGAGI (reference sequence). Trimming left V 5 bases short and J 0 bases short, with 11 bases between. The CDR3 loop spans 16 amino acids. CDR3 region: CASSHGRLSGANVLTF. The CDR3 DNA sequence: TGTGCCAGCAGTCACGGACGGCTCTCTGGGGCCAACGTCCTGACTTTC.

For the CDR3, the DNA is TGTGCCAGCAGCTTAGATTCAGGAATGAACACTGAAGCTTTCTTT. Translation: CASSLDSGMNTEAFF. The chain couples TRBV7-2 to TRBJ1-1; D is unresolved. Deletions cut 1 base from V and 0 bases from J, with 9 bases between. From germline, CDR1 is SGHTA and CDR2 FQGNSA. This CDR3 spans 15 amino acids.

A few counts support this clone. The rearrangement joins TRBV14 to TRBJ2-1; D possibly corresponds to TRBD1 (5 bases). The CDR3 covers 15 residues. Between the trimmed V and J ends, which lost 4 bases and 1 base, there was a span of 11 bases. CDR1 is SGHDN and CDR2 is FVKESK in the germline V gene. The CDR3 DNA reads as TGTGCCAGCAGCCGACAGACTTTGTCCTACAATGAGCAGTTCTTC. Protein: CASSRQTLSYNEQFF.

V gene TRBV15 combines with J gene TRBJ2-1, with D possibly being TRBD2 (6 bases). The CDR3 has 15 amino acids. Trimming cost V 3 bases and J 4 bases, with 13 bases left between them. Germline V gene lookup returns CDR1 LNHNV and CDR2 YYDKDF (reference sequence). CDR3 sequence (DNA): TGTGCCACCAGCAGCCGTAGACTAGATTACAATGAGCAGTTCTTC. It encodes CATSSRRLDYNEQFF.

The V and J genes are TRBV10-3 and TRBJ1-3; 9 bases line up with TRBD1. Looked up from germline, CDR1 is ENHRY and CDR2 is SYGVKD. The CDR3 spans 15 residues. V was clipped by 11 bases and J by 0 bases; unmatched bases: 8. CDR3 region: CASATGGDSGNTIYF. As DNA, the CDR3 is TGTGCCTCCGCGACAGGGGGAGACTCTGGAAACACCATATATTTT.

This rearrangement joins TRBV21-1 to TRBJ2-7; whether TRBD1, the table's D call, matches the DNA was not checked. TRBV21-1 is a pseudogene locus. The CDR3 loop spans 16 amino acids. CDR3 nucleotide sequence: TGTGCCAGCAGCAATGGGGACAGGGAAAAAAACTACGAGCAGTACTTC. This encodes CASSNGDREKNYEQYF.

The chain joins TRBV6-5 to TRBJ1-2; 10 bases are a match to TRBD1. Germline lookup yields CDR1 MNHEY and CDR2 SVGAGI. The CDR3 consists of 15 residues. After removal of 6 bases from V and 6 bases from J, the junction contained 10 bases not matched to a gene. CDR3 DNA: TGTGCCAGCAGGCGAAGACGACAGGGGGCTCATGGCTACACCTTC. Translating gives CASRRRRQGAHGYTF.

The V gene is TRBV5-4, the J gene TRBJ2-2; 7 positions match TRBD1. With 2 bases clipped from V and 5 bases from J, the junction kept 3 bases outside the gene matches. The CDR3 contains 14 residues. CDR1 and CDR2 from the germline V gene are SGHNT and YYREEE (reference sequence). The CDR3: CASSLGGSTGELFF. The CDR3 DNA reads TGTGCCAGCAGCTTAGGGGGCTCGACCGGGGAGCTGTTTTTT.

The chain is built from TRBV15 and TRBJ2-7; the D is unclear. The V and J ends lost 1 base and 5 bases respectively, with 9 bases between them. The length of the CDR3 is 13 residues. Germline V CDR1 and CDR2: LNHNV, YYDKDF (reference sequence). The chain's CDR3 is CATSRGVPHEQYF. The DNA for the CDR3 is TGTGCCACCAGCAGAGGAGTCCCCCACGAGCAGTACTTC.

V and J are TRBV24-1 and TRBJ2-5, with 8 bases aligning to TRBD1. Trimming removed 4 bases from V and 5 bases from J; junction bases left unmatched: 2. The CDR3 is 13 residues long. Germline-derived CDR1 and CDR2 are KGHDR and SFDVKD. The CDR3 reads CATSEWDRETQYF. The CDR3 DNA reads as TGTGCCACCAGTGAATGGGACAGGGAGACCCAGTACTTC.

This clone occurred once. The chain recombines TRBV9 with TRBJ2-3, with 13 bases fitting TRBD2. Trimming cost V 3 bases and J 0 bases; bases outside gene matches: 7. CDR3 length equals 18 residues. Germline V gene data show CDR1 as SGDLS and CDR2 as YYNGEE. CDR3 DNA sequence: TGTGCCAGCAGCGCGCCACTAGCGGGAGGGCGTAGCACAGATACGCAGTATTTT. This translates into CASSAPLAGGRSTDTQYF.

The chain employs TRBV5-8 and TRBJ1-1; D is ambiguous. This CDR3 comprises 13 residues. Germline V gene sequence: CDR1 SGHTS, CDR2 YDEGEE. V was clipped by 4 bases and J by 5 bases, with 12 bases between them. CDR3 coding DNA: TGTGCCAGCAGCCTGACGAGTCGGACTGAAGCTTTCTTT. Translating gives CASSLTSRTEAFF.

This clone was detected a few times. CDR3 in amino acids: CASSEAEKLFF. The CDR3 DNA follows: TGTGCCAGCAGTGAGGCTGAAAAACTGTTTTTT. This chain uses TRBV2 with TRBJ1-4; D call uncertain. V was clipped by 3 bases and J by 7 bases, with 3 bases between them. Germline CDR1 reads SNHLY; CDR2 reads FYNNEI. The CDR3 extends over 11 amino acids.

The V gene is TRBV29-1, the J gene TRBJ2-6; maybe TRBD2 (5 bases). With 0 bases removed from V and 0 bases from J, the gap between germline ends came to 9 bases. CDR1 SQVTM and CDR2 ANQGSEA come from the germline V gene. There are 16 residues in the CDR3. The DNA for the CDR3 is TGCAGCGTTGAAGATCGGGATTTCTCTGGGGCCAACGTCCTGACTTTC. It codes for CSVEDRDFSGANVLTF.

The chain employs TRBV3-1 (or the pseudogene TRBV3-2) and TRBJ2-1, with TRBD1 matching 9 bases. CDR3 length equals 15 residues. Per germline, CDR1 LGHDT and CDR2 YNNKEL (reference sequence). Trimming took 6 bases from V and 4 from J; bases not matched to a gene: 7. The CDR3 spells CASSPPGQGYNEQFF. For the CDR3, the DNA is TGTGCCAGCAGTCCACCGGGACAGGGTTACAATGAGCAGTTCTTC.

This clone has just a few counts. V gene TRBV15 combines with J gene TRBJ2-3; D gene uncertain. This CDR3 is 15 amino acids long. Trimming shortened V by 3 bases and J by 2 bases, and 12 bases separated the two germline ends. Germline V gene sequence: CDR1 LNHNV, CDR2 YYDKDF (reference sequence). The CDR3 here is CATSSSPTHTDTQYF. DNA of the CDR3: TGTGCCACCAGCAGTTCACCCACCCACACAGATACGCAGTATTTT.

The table lists this clone with a count of one. The rearrangement links TRBV4-2 to TRBJ2-2, with 7 bases that match TRBD2. Looked up from germline, CDR1 is LGHNA and CDR2 is YNFKEQ. The CDR3 contains 17 residues. Trimming removed 2 bases from V and 4 bases from J; junction bases left unmatched: 10. The CDR3 region is CASSQRPVAGPTGELFF. The CDR3 nucleotides are TGTGCCAGCAGCCAACGGCCAGTAGCGGGCCCCACCGGGGAGCTGTTTTTT.

This clone showed up just once. The rearrangement joins TRBV27 to TRBJ2-1, with TRBD1 matching over 11 bases. The CDR3 totals 17 residues. Germline-derived CDR1 and CDR2 are MNHEY and SMNVEV (reference sequence). The V gene end was trimmed by 5 bases and the J gene end by 5 bases; junction bases not matched to a gene: 11. The CDR3: CASSRSTGTGGDNEQFF. The CDR3, as DNA: TGTGCCAGCAGTAGGAGCACCGGGACAGGGGGAGACAATGAGCAGTTCTTC.

This clone was counted only a few times. The genes are TRBV28 and TRBJ1-1; possibly TRBD1 for D (5 bases). V shed 1 base and J shed 6 bases, with 9 bases lying between them. The CDR3 is 13 amino acids. Germline V CDR1 and CDR2: MDHEN, SYDVKM. Here the CDR3 reads CASSLFSRAEAFF. In nucleotides, the CDR3 is TGTGCCAGCAGTTTATTTTCCAGGGCTGAAGCTTTCTTT. Based on the CDR3 plus reference TRBV28 and TRBJ1-1, the full variable domain is DVKVTQSSRYLVKRTGEKVFLECVQDMDHENMFWYRQDPGLGLRLIYFSYDVKMKEKGDIPEGYSVSREKKERFSLILESASTNQTSMYLCASSLFSRAEAFFGQGTRLTVV.